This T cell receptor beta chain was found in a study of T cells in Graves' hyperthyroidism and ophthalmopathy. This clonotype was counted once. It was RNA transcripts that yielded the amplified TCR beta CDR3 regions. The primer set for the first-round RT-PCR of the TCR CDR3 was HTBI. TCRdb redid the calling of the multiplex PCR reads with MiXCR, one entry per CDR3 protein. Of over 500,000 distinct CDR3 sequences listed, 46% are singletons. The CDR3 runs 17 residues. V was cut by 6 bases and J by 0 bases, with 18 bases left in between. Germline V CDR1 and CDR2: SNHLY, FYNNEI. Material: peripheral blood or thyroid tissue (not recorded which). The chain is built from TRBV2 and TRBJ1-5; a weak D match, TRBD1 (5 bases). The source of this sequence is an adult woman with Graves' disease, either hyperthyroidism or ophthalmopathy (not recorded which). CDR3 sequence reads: CASSTHQGFHSNQPQHF. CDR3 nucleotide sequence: TGTGCCAGCAGCACCCACCAGGGTTTTCATAGCAATCAGCCCCAGCATTTT.